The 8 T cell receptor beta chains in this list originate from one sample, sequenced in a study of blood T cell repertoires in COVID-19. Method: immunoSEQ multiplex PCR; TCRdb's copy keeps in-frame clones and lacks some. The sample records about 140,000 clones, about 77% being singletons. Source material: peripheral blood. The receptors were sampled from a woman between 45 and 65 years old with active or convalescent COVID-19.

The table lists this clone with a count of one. In DNA form, the CDR3 reads TGCGCCAGCAGCCAAGCCAGGGACTATGGCTACACCTTC. Encoded protein: CASSQARDYGYTF. The rearrangement joins TRBV4-3 to TRBJ1-2, with D maybe TRBD1 (5 bases). The CDR3 is 13 residues long. V was trimmed by 1 base and J by 3 bases, leaving 6 bases between them. Germline V gene sequence: CDR1 LGHNA, CDR2 YSLEER.

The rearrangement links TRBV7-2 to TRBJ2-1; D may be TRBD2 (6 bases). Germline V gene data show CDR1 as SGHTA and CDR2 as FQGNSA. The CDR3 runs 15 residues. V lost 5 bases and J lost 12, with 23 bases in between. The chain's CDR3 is CASSPESGRVSSQFF. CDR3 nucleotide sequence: TGTGCCAGCAGCCCGGAAAGCGGGCGGGTTTCATCGCAGTTCTTC.

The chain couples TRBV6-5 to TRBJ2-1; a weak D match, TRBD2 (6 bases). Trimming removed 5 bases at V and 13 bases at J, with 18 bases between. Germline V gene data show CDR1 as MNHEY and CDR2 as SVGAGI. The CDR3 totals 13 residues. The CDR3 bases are TGTGCCAGCAGTACGGGGGATCTGAGGTTACAGTTCTTC. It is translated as CASSTGDLRLQFF.

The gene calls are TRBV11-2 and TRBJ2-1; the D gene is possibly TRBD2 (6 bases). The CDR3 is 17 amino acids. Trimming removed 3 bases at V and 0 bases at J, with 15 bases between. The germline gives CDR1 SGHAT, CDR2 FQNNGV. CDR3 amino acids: CASSLGGATSSYNEQFF. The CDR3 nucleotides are TGTGCCAGCAGCTTGGGGGGAGCGACTAGCTCCTACAATGAGCAGTTCTTC.

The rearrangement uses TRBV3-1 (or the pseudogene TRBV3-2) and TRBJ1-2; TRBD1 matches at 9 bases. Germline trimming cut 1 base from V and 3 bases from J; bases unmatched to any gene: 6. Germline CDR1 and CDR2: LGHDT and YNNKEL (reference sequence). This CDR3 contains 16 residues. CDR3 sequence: CASSQGTGGADYGYTF. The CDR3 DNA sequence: TGTGCCAGCAGCCAAGGCACAGGGGGCGCGGACTATGGCTACACCTTC.

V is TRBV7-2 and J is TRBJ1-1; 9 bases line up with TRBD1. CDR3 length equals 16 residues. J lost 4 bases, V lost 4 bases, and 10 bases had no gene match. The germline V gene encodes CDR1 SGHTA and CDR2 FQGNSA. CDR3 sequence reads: CASSSRDRDGSTEAFF. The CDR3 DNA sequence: TGTGCCAGCAGCTCCCGGGACAGGGATGGGAGCACTGAAGCTTTCTTT.

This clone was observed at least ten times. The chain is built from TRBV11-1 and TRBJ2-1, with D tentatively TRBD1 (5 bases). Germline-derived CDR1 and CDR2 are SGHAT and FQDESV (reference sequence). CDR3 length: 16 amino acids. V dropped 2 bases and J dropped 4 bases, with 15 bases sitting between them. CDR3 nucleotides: TGTGCCAGCAGCTTATTGTTATTGACAGAATACAATGAGCAGTTCTTC. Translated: CASSLLLLTEYNEQFF.

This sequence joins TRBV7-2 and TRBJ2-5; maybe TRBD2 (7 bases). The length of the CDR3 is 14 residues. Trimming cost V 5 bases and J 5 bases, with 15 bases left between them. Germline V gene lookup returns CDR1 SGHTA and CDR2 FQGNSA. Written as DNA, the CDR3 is TGTGCCAGCAGCCCAAAGGGGGGAGGGGAGACCCAGTACTTC. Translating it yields CASSPKGGGETQYF.